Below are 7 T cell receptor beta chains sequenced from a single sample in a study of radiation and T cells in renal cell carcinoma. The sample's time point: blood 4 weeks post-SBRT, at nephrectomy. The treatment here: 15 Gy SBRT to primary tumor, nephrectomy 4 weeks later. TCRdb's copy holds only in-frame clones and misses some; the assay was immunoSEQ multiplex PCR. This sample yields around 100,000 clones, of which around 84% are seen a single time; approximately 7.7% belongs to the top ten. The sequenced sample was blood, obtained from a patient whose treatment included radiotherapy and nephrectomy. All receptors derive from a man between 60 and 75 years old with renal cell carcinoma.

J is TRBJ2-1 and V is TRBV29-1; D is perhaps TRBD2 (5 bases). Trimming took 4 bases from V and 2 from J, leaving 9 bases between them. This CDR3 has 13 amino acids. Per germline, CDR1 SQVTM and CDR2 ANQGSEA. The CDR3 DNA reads TGCAGCGTTGTAAGAGGGCCCTACAATGAGCAGTTCTTC. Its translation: CSVVRGPYNEQFF.

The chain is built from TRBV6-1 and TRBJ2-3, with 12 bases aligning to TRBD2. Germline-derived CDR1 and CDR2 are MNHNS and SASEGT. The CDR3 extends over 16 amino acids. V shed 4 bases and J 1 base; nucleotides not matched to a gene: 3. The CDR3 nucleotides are TGTGCCAGCAGTGGCTCTAGCGGGAGGGGCACAGATACGCAGTATTTT. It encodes CASSGSSGRGTDTQYF.

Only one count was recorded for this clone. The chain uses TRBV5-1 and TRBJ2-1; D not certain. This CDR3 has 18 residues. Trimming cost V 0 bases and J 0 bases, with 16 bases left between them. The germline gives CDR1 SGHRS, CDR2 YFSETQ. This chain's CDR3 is CASSLGYTTYSSYNEQFF. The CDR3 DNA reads TGCGCCAGCAGCTTGGGTTACACCACCTACAGCTCCTACAATGAGCAGTTCTTC.

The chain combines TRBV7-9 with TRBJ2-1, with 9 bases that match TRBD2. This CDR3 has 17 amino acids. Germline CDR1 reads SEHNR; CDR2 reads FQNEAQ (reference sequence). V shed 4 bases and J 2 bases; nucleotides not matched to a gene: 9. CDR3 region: CASSSPPSGRTYNEQFF. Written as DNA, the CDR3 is TGTGCCAGCAGCTCGCCCCCAAGCGGGAGGACCTACAATGAGCAGTTCTTC.

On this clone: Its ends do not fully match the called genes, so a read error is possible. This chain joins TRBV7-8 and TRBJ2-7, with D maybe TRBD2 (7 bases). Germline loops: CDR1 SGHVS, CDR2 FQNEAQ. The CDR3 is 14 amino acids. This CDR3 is CASNLRRGGGEQYF. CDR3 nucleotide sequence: TGTGCCAGCAACTTACGCCGGGGAGGGGGCGAGCAGTACTTC. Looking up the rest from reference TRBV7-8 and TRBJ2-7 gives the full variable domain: GAGVSQSPRYKVAKRGQDVALRCDPISGHVSLFWYQQALGQGPEFLTYFQNEAQLDKSGLPSDRFFAERPEGSVSTLKIQRTQQEDSAVYLCASNLRRGGGEQYFGPGTRLTVT.

CDR3 in amino acids: CASSIEIAETYEQYF. The CDR3 nucleotides read TGTGCCAGTAGTATAGAAATAGCGGAGACCTACGAGCAGTACTTC. The chain has TRBV19 and TRBJ2-7, with a tentative D call TRBD2 (6 bases). This CDR3 spans 15 amino acids. Trimming removed 0 bases at V and 2 bases at J, with 11 bases between. CDR1 LNHDA and CDR2 SQIVND come from the germline V gene (reference sequence). The whole variable domain, remainder taken from reference TRBV19 and TRBJ2-7, is DGGITQSPKYLFRKEGQNVTLSCEQNLNHDAMYWYRQDPGQGLRLIYYSQIVNDFQKGDIAEGYSVSREKKESFPLTVTSAQKNPTAFYLCASSIEIAETYEQYFGPGTRLTVT.

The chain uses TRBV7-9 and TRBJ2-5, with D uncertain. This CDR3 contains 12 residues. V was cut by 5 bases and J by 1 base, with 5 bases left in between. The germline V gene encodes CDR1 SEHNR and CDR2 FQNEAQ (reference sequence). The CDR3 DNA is TGTGCCAGCAGCCCCTTCCAAGAGACCCAGTACTTC. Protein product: CASSPFQETQYF.